The source of this T cell receptor (beta chain) is a study of T cells in narcolepsy. On the study more broadly: Patients with NT1 or NT2 and healthy control donors were enrolled.

As to this clone: What it recognizes is unknown.

TCRdb's copy holds only in-frame clones and misses some; the assay was immunoSEQ multiplex PCR. The sample lists under 20,000 clones, about nine tenths seen once, with approximately 0.7% in the top ten. Study-wide findings and caveats: Some memory CD4+ repertoires had no autoreactive clone sequences. Blood of same and different patients, but not healthy controls, reportedly held recurring autoreactive clonotypes. Comparing one patient's CSF and blood CD4+ clonotypes highlighted HCRT- and TRIB2-specific autoreactive clonotypes.

Trimming pared 0 bases from V and 7 bases from J, leaving 10 bases between. This CDR3 is built from 13 residues. Germline V gene lookup returns CDR1 GTSNPN and CDR2 SVGIG (reference sequence). Sequencing input: memory (CD45RA-) CD4+ T cells from blood. The TCR was taken from a human donor in good health. The chain combines TRBV30 with TRBJ1-5; no definite D call. CDR3 nucleotides: TGTGCCTGGAGTGTGTCCATCGGGCAGCCCCAGCATTTT. Residues: CAWSVSIGQPQHF.